The 32 T cell receptor beta chains in this list originate from one sample, sequenced in a study of CXCR3-negative and CXCR3-positive naive CD8 T cells. All TRB cDNA libraries came from 5' RACE performed with UMI labels. No DNA is given; TCRdb re-called the 5' RACE reads and lists each CDR3 protein once. The sample holds fewer than 80,000 distinct CDR3 sequences. The sequencing input was naive CXCR3- CD8+ T cells from blood. Subset meaning: CD45RO-CCR7+CD27+CD95- naive CD8+ T cells lacking CXCR3 (TNR3-). All receptors come from a human donor in good health. Some clones in this sample may be carry-over from other donors' samples.

The chain links TRBV29-1 to TRBJ1-2; TCRdb names TRBD1, which stays unverified in the absence of DNA. The CDR3 length is 16 residues. The germline V gene encodes CDR1 SQVTM and CDR2 ANQGSEA. CDR3: CSVELDQGALSDGYTF.

The chain joins TRBV14 to TRBJ2-5; the D call of TRBD1 rests on TCRdb alone, since no DNA is present to check it. The CDR3 is 17 amino acids. The germline CDR1 and CDR2 sequences are SGHDN and FVKESK. The CDR3 is CASSQDPLDRPQETQYF.

J is TRBJ1-1 and V is TRBV12-3 or TRBV12-4. The CDR3 spans 11 residues. CDR3 sequence: CASSQPPEAFF.

V gene TRBV6-1 combines with J gene TRBJ2-2. Germline loops: CDR1 MNHNS, CDR2 SASEGT. CDR3 length: 14 amino acids. CDR3 amino acids: CASSIAGEMGELFF.

The chain employs TRBV19 and TRBJ1-1. The length of the CDR3 is 14 residues. Germline V gene lookup returns CDR1 LNHDA and CDR2 SQIVND (reference sequence). The CDR3 reads CASSTGNMNTEAFF.

The genes are TRBV7-7 and TRBJ2-1; TCRdb outputs TRBD2, but without DNA this stays unchecked. Germline V CDR1 and CDR2: SSHAT, FNYEAQ (reference sequence). The CDR3 has 16 amino acids. The chain's CDR3 is CASSPSGIESYNEQFF.

The chain uses TRBV12-3 or TRBV12-4 and TRBJ2-3; the TCRdb D gene call, TRBD1, has no DNA to confirm it. The CDR3 totals 18 residues. The CDR3 sequence is CASSFSGTFGGDTDTQYF.

The gene calls are TRBV4-2 and TRBJ2-3. Germline lookup yields CDR1 LGHNA and CDR2 YNFKEQ. This CDR3 spans 15 amino acids. CDR3 sequence reads: CASSQGEKATDTQYF.

V usage is TRBV27 and J usage is TRBJ2-7. The CDR3 spans 13 residues. Germline V lookup: CDR1 MNHEY, CDR2 SMNVEV (reference sequence). The CDR3 region is CASSLSPRNEQYF.

The V and J genes are TRBV7-3 and TRBJ2-5. The CDR3 sequence is 13 residues long. Germline V CDR1 and CDR2: SGHTA, FQGTGA. The CDR3 loop reads CASRGLGQETQYF.

The chain combines TRBV15 with TRBJ2-1; the D call of TRBD1 rests on TCRdb alone, since no DNA is present to check it. Per germline, CDR1 LNHNV and CDR2 YYDKDF (reference sequence). The CDR3 totals 14 residues. The CDR3 spells CATSRGDGYNEQFF.

The chain is built from TRBV4-3 and TRBJ2-5; TCRdb lists TRBD1, though no DNA is available to test this call. CDR1 and CDR2 from the germline V gene are LGHNA and YSLEER. The CDR3 spans 15 residues. CDR3 residues: CASSQDSTGRETQYF.

The chain combines TRBV5-1 with TRBJ2-7. Germline CDR1 reads SGHRS; CDR2 reads YFSETQ. The CDR3 runs 13 residues. The CDR3 reads CASSNQVTYEQYF. The full variable domain, with the rest looked up from reference TRBV5-1 and TRBJ2-7, is KAGVTQTPRYLIKTRGQQVTLSCSPISGHRSVSWYQQTPGQGLQFLFEYFSETQRNKGNFPGRFSGRQFSNSRSEMNVSTLELGDSALYLCASSNQVTYEQYFGPGTRLTVT.

The CDR3 spells CASRDGQHEQYF. The V call is TRBV12-3 or TRBV12-4, the J call TRBJ2-7; without DNA, the TCRdb call of TRBD1 cannot be checked. This CDR3 has 12 residues.

The chain joins TRBV6-5 to TRBJ2-3; TCRdb's D call of TRBD1 is untestable without DNA. Germline loops: CDR1 MNHEY, CDR2 SVGAGI. CDR3 length: 14 amino acids. The CDR3 sequence: CASSYRAGVDTQYF.

The J gene is TRBJ2-7, the V gene TRBV11-2. Looked up from germline, CDR1 is SGHAT and CDR2 is FQNNGV. This CDR3 is 17 amino acids long. CDR3 residues: CASSLDYWASSSYEQYF. Combining the CDR3 with reference TRBV11-2 and TRBJ2-7 gives the whole variable domain EAGVAQSPRYKIIEKRQSVAFWCNPISGHATLYWYQQILGQGPKLLIQFQNNGVVDDSQLPKDRFSAERLKGVDSTLKIQPAKLEDSAVYLCASSLDYWASSSYEQYFGPGTRLTVT.

This chain joins TRBV11-2 and TRBJ2-2; TCRdb names TRBD1, which stays unverified in the absence of DNA. CDR3 length equals 16 residues. The germline gives CDR1 SGHAT, CDR2 FQNNGV. CDR3 loop: CASSLAGGANTGELFF.

The V gene is TRBV7-3, the J gene TRBJ2-1. Germline CDR1 and CDR2: SGHTA and FQGTGA. This CDR3 has 13 amino acids. The CDR3 loop reads CASGQSSYNEQFF.

The V gene is TRBV2, the J gene TRBJ1-1; TCRdb's assignment of TRBD1 cannot be checked, as there is no DNA. The CDR3 is 14 amino acids. The V gene's germline CDR1 is SNHLY and CDR2 FYNNEI. The CDR3 sequence: CASRERGGFLEAFF.

The chain links TRBV7-2 to TRBJ2-7. From germline, CDR1 is SGHTA and CDR2 FQGNSA. This CDR3 has 12 amino acids. CDR3 loop: CASSPEGYEQYF.

The chain combines TRBV10-3 with TRBJ2-1; no DNA is available, so the TRBD1 call from TCRdb remains unchecked. CDR3 length: 20 amino acids. Germline values: CDR1 ENHRY, CDR2 SYGVKD. CDR3: CAISESSYGGAKRPYNEQFF.

V gene TRBV12-3 or TRBV12-4 combines with J gene TRBJ2-7; TCRdb proposes TRBD1, but this gene call is untestable without DNA. This CDR3 is 13 amino acids long. The CDR3 region is CASREEGRLEQYF.

The genes are TRBV7-2 and TRBJ2-5; TCRdb outputs TRBD2, but without DNA this stays unchecked. The CDR3 loop spans 16 amino acids. Germline V gene lookup returns CDR1 SGHTA and CDR2 FQGNSA. Here the CDR3 reads CASSFLVGGYQETQYF.

The chain employs TRBV20-1 and TRBJ1-5. Germline CDR1 and CDR2: DFQATT and SNEGSKA (reference sequence). CDR3 size: 16 residues. The CDR3 loop reads CSASFSRDYSNQPQHF.

V and J are TRBV6-6 and TRBJ1-4; TCRdb gives TRBD1 as the D gene, but with no DNA this cannot be confirmed. This CDR3 is built from 14 residues. Germline assignment: CDR1 MNHNY and CDR2 SVGAGI (reference sequence). Here the CDR3 reads CASCPGYGDEKLFF.

The V call is TRBV4-3, the J call TRBJ2-1; the D call of TRBD1 rests on TCRdb alone, since no DNA is present to check it. This CDR3 contains 15 residues. From germline, CDR1 is LGHNA and CDR2 YSLEER. This CDR3 is CASRPNGQDGNEQFF.

The chain recombines TRBV28 with TRBJ2-4; the TCRdb D gene call, TRBD1, has no DNA to confirm it. The CDR3 is 15 residues long. Germline values: CDR1 MDHEN, CDR2 SYDVKM. CDR3 amino acids: CATSRRDWAKNIQYF.

The CDR3 protein is CSVEDVDRGKGMNTEAFF. The chain links TRBV29-1 to TRBJ1-1; TCRdb's D call, TRBD1, is unchecked because there is no DNA. CDR3 length: 18 amino acids. CDR1 SQVTM and CDR2 ANQGSEA come from the germline V gene.

The V call is TRBV12-3 or TRBV12-4, the J call TRBJ1-1. CDR3 length: 13 residues. CDR3 protein: CASSLAVTAEAFF.

This chain connects TRBV7-9 to TRBJ2-7; without DNA, the TCRdb call of TRBD2 cannot be checked. Germline CDR1 SEHNR, CDR2 FQNEAQ (reference sequence). CDR3 size: 15 residues. The CDR3 here is CASSSFSGEASEQYF. Together with reference TRBV7-9 and TRBJ2-7, the CDR3 gives the full variable domain: DTGVSQNPRHKITKRGQNVTFRCDPISEHNRLYWYRQTLGQGPEFLTYFQNEAQLEKSRLLSDRFSAERPKGSFSTLEIQRTEQGDSAMYLCASSSFSGEASEQYFGPGTRLTVT.

The genes are TRBV29-1 and TRBJ2-4. This CDR3 spans 13 amino acids. In germline, CDR1 is SQVTM, CDR2 ANQGSEA. The chain's CDR3 is CSVDHLAKNIQYF.

This chain connects TRBV12-3 or TRBV12-4 to TRBJ1-1. This CDR3 is 12 amino acids long. CDR3 sequence reads: CASSLVPTEAFF.